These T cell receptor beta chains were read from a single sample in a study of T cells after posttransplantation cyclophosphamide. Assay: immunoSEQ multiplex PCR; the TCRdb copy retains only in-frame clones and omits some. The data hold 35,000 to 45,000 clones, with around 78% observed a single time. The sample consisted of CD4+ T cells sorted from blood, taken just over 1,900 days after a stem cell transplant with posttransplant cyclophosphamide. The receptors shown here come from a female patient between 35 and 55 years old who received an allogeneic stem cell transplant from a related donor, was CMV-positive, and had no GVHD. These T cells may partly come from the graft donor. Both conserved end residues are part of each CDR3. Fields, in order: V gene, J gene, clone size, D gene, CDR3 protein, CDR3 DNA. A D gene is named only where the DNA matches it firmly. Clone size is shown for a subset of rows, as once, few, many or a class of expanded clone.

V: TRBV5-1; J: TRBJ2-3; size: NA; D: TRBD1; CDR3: CASSSSTGGVSLSTDTQYF; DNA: TGCGCCAGCAGCTCCTCGACAGGGGGCGTTAGCCTTAGCACAGATACGCAGTATTTT
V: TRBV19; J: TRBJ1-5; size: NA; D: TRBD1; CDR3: CASSTTLQGQGRDQPQHF; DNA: TGTGCCAGTAGTACAACTCTTCAGGGACAGGGAAGGGATCAGCCCCAGCATTTT
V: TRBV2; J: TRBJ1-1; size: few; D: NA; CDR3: CASSPGAGWGEAFF; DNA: TGTGCCAGCAGTCCAGGAGCAGGGTGGGGTGAAGCTTTCTTT
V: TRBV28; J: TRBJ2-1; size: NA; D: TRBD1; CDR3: CASSSPGTGRINEQFF; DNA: TGTGCCAGCAGTTCTCCCGGGACAGGGAGAATAAATGAGCAGTTCTTC
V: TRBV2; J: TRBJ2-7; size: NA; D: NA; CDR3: CASSGADITYEQYF; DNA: TGTGCCAGCAGTGGGGCCGACATTACCTACGAGCAGTACTTC
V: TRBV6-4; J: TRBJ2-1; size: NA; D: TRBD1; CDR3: CASSDSGQGANEQFF; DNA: TGTGCCAGCAGTGACTCGGGACAGGGGGCGAATGAGCAGTTCTTC
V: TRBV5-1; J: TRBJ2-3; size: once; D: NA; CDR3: CASSFQGRTDTQYF; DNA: TGCGCCAGCAGCTTTCAGGGCCGCACAGATACGCAGTATTTT
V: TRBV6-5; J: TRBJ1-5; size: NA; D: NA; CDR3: CASSRGLPYQPQHF; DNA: TGTGCCAGCAGCCGGGGACTACCTTATCAGCCCCAGCATTTT
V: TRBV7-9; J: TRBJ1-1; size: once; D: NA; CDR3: CAGKPGHWNTEAFF; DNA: TGTGCCGGAAAACCGGGACATTGGAACACTGAAGCTTTCTTT
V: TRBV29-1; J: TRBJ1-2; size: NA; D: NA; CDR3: CSVEGHYGYTF; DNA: TGCAGCGTTGAAGGGCACTATGGCTACACCTTC
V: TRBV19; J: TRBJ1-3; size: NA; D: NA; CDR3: CASATTASSGNTIYF; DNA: TGTGCCAGTGCCACCACCGCCAGCTCTGGAAACACCATATATTTT
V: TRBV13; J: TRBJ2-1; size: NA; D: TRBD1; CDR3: CASRVRDREYNEQFF; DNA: TGTGCCAGCAGGGTCCGGGACAGGGAATACAATGAGCAGTTCTTC
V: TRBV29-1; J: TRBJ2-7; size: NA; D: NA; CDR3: CSVDRGFEQYF; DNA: TGCAGCGTTGACAGGGGTTTCGAGCAGTACTTC